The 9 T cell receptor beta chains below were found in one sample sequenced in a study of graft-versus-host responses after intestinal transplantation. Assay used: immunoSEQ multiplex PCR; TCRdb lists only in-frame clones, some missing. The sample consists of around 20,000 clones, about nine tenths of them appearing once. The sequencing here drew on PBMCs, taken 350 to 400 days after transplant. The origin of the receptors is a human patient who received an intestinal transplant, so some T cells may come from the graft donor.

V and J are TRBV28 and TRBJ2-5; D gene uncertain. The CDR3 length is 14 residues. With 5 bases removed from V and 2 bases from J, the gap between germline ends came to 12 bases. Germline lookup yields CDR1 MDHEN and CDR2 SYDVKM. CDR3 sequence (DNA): TGTGCCAGCAGTCCACGTACAGAACAAGAGACCCAGTACTTC. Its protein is CASSPRTEQETQYF.

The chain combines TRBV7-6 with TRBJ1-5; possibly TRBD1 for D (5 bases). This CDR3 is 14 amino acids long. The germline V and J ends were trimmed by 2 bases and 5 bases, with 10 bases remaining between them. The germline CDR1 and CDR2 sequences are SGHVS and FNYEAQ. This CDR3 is CASSLRGNDQPQHF. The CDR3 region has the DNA TGTGCCAGCAGCTTACGGGGGAATGATCAGCCCCAGCATTTT.

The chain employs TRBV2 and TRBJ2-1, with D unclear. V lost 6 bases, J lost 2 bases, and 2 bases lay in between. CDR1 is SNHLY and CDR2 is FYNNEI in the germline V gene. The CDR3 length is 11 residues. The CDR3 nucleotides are TGTGCCAGCAGCCCCTACAATGAGCAGTTCTTC. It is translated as CASSPYNEQFF. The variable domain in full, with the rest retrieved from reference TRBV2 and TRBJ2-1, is EPEVTQTPSHQVTQMGQEVILRCVPISNHLYFYWYRQILGQKVEFLVSFYNNEISEKSEIFDDQFSVERPDGSNFTLKIRSTKLEDSAMYFCASSPYNEQFFGPGTRLTVL.

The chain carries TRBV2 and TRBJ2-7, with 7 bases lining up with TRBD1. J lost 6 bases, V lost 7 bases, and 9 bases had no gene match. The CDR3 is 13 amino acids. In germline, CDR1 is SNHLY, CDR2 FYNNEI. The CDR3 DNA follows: TGTGCCAGCAATACAGGGGTGGGTGGCGAGCAGTACTTC. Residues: CASNTGVGGEQYF. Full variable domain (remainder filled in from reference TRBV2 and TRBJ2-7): EPEVTQTPSHQVTQMGQEVILRCVPISNHLYFYWYRQILGQKVEFLVSFYNNEISEKSEIFDDQFSVERPDGSNFTLKIRSTKLEDSAMYFCASNTGVGGEQYFGPGTRLTVT.

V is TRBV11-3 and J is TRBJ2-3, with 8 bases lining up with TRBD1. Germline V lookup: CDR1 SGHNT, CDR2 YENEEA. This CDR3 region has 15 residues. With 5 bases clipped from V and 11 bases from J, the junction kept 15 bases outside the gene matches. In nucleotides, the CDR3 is TGTGCCAGCAGCCCTACGACAGGGGTTTTTCACGTGCAGTATTTT. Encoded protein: CASSPTTGVFHVQYF.

CDR3 bases: TGTGCCAGCAGTTTGGGGGAGGTCACTGAAGCTTTCTTT. Translated: CASSLGEVTEAFF. The chain has TRBV28 and TRBJ1-1, with a possible D match to TRBD1 (5 bases). CDR3 length: 13 amino acids. V was pared by 3 bases and J by 4 bases, with 9 bases between. The V gene's germline CDR1 is MDHEN and CDR2 SYDVKM.

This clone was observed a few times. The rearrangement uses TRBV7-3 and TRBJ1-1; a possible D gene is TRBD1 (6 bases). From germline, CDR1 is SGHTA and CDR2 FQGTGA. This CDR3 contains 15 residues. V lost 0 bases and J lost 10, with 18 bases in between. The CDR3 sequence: CASSLTPTGFGGAFF. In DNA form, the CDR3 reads TGTGCCAGCAGCTTAACGCCGACAGGCTTTGGGGGAGCTTTCTTT.

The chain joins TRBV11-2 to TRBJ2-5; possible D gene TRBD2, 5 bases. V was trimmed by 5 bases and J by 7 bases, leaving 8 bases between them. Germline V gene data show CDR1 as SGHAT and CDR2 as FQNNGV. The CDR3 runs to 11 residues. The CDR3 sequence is CASSLRGTQYF. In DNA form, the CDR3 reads TGTGCCAGCAGCCTCCGGGGGACCCAGTACTTC.

CDR3 loop: CASREEGQIYEQYF. The DNA for the CDR3 is TGTGCCAGCAGGGAGGAAGGACAGATCTACGAGCAGTACTTC. The J gene is TRBJ2-7, the V gene TRBV2, with D tentatively TRBD1 (6 bases). The CDR3 length is 14 residues. Trimming took 6 bases from V and 3 from J, leaving 15 bases between them. Germline V lookup: CDR1 SNHLY, CDR2 FYNNEI.